The present T cell receptor beta chain was sequenced within a study of T cell repertoires in cytomegalovirus infection (dated by TCRdb to about 2019). At the level of the whole study: The peptide stimulations were aimed at well-studied HLA-B-restricted epitopes as well as recently identified HLA-C-restricted CMV epitopes, whose presentation resists viral immunomodulation. Donor HLA type was relevant to the analysis, because carriage of CMV infection together with the matching HLA type was indicated by public TCR beta signatures. The study at large found these results: The ex vivo response was dominated by HLA-C-restricted CMV-specific TCR beta clonotypes, which also provided the single most frequent clonotype in two of eight donors. Carriers of CMV infection plus the relevant HLA type were discriminated by the cumulative frequency of public TCR beta family members in the study cohort and in an independent approximately 400-donor cohort.

Comment on this clonotype: The target of this receptor is not known. Within one base of it there is no much larger clone, and no base qualities were kept.

Sequenced on an Illumina HiSeq 1500. TCRdb passed the public sequencing reads through fastp at Q25 and MiXCR, retaining productive beta sequences. One record per CDR3 amino acid sequence lists the most common genes and DNA. The sample data list fewer than 1,000,000 distinct CDR3 sequences, and 25% to 40% of these were observed just once. The ten most abundant clones make up over 10% of the sample. Per the publication, the treatment or condition label means: in vitro stimulation with specific CMV peptide epitopes to enrich CMV-specific T cells. Sequences SGHVT (CDR1) and SQSDAQ (CDR2) are obtained from the germline V gene. Taken from cysteine to phenylalanine, the CDR3 has 16 residues. The entry retains the CDR3 DNA only, 48 bases that are in frame from base 1. V gives up 1 base and J gives up 0 bases, and the segment between their germline ends measures 10 bases.

The sequence was obtained from a human donor in good health (CMV status not recorded). Some clones in this sample may be carry-over from other donors' samples. The sequence is built from TRBV7-4 and TRBJ2-1; no D gene call is confident. Specimen: cultured CD8+ T cells from PBMCs, collected from culture after CMV antigen stimulation. The DNA reads TGTGCCAGCAGCTTAGGATTAGCCACCTCCTACAATGAGCAGTTCTTC. It specifies CASSLGLATSYNEQFF.